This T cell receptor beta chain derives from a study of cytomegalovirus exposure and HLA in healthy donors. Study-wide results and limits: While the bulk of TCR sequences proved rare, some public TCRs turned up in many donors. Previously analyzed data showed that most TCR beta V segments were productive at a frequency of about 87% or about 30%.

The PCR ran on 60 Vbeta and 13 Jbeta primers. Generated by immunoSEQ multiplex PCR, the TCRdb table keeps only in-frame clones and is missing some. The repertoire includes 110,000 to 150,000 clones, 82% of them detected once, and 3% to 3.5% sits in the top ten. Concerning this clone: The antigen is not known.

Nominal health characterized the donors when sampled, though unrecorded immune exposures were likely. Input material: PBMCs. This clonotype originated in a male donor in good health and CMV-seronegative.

The CDR3 DNA reads as TGTGCCAGCAGGGACAGTGATCTCGGAAAAATTGACACCTTC. Residues: CASRDSDLGKIDTF. The chain uses TRBV27 and TRBJ1-2; D possibly corresponds to TRBD1 (6 bases). Deletions cut 6 bases from V and 12 bases from J, with 23 bases between. In germline, CDR1 is MNHEY, CDR2 SMNVEV (reference sequence). The CDR3 is made up of 14 amino acids.